This T cell receptor (beta chain) was sequenced in a study of circulating and synovial CD4+ cells in juvenile arthritis. Patients with active juvenile idiopathic arthritis donated these samples. Profiling relied on immunoSEQ multiplex PCR, and the TCRdb table lists in-frame clones only, not all of them. The table has some 30,000 clones, about 93% seen once; the top ten hold 2.5% to 3.5%. CDR1 and CDR2 from the germline V gene are SGHTA and FQGTGA. The CDR3 is made up of 15 amino acids. V trimming: 3 bases; J trimming: 7 bases; junction bases outside the gene matches: 5. The V call is TRBV7-3, the J call TRBJ2-1; TRBD2 matches at 11 bases. The TCR originated in a human donor with juvenile idiopathic arthritis. Source material: CD4+ T cells from blood. The CDR3 region has the DNA TGTGCCAGCAGCTTGGGGCTAGCGGGAGGAAATGAGCAGTTCTTC. Its translation: CASSLGLAGGNEQFF.